The rows below give T cell receptor beta chains drawn from one sample of a study of blood T cell repertoires in COVID-19. Sequencing used immunoSEQ multiplex PCR; TCRdb keeps in-frame clones, though not all of them. The sample comprises 50,000 to 75,000 clones, under 80% of which are singletons, and 18% rests with the top ten. Sequenced input: peripheral blood. These receptor sequences come from a man aged 55 to 70 with acute or convalescent COVID-19. The CDR3 runs from the conserved cysteine through the conserved F or W. D genes are given only for firm matches. Where a row states a size, it is once, few, many or the class of an expanded clone; other rows omit it.

j_call v_call cdr3_length d_call clone_size cdr3_aa cdr3_nt
TRBJ2-7 TRBV10-3 15 NA NA CAISESGQVGAEQYF TGTGCCATCAGTGAGTCGGGGCAGGTTGGCGCCGAGCAGTACTTC
TRBJ1-1 TRBV7-6 16 TRBD1 once CASSLGQGAANTEAFF TGTGCCAGCAGCTTAGGACAGGGGGCGGCGAACACTGAAGCTTTCTTT
TRBJ1-3 TRBV6-5 12 NA NA CASSRQGNTIYF TGTGCCAGCAGTAGACAGGGAAACACCATATATTTT
TRBJ2-7 TRBV7-8 14 TRBD1 NA CASSLKGQGAGQYF TGTGCCAGCAGCCTTAAGGGACAGGGGGCAGGGCAGTACTTC
TRBJ2-6 TRBV27 16 TRBD2 NA CASSRQRGAGANVLTF TGTGCCAGCAGTCGCCAGCGGGGGGCCGGGGCCAACGTCCTGACTTTC
TRBJ2-3 TRBV23-1 23 NA once CARKGGEGERTVSTRAGTDTQYF TGCGCCCGGAAGGGGGGGGAGGGCGAAAGAACAGTTTCCACCAGAGCCGGCACAGATACGCAGTATTTT
TRBJ2-5 TRBV2 13 NA NA CASSGNRAETQYF TGTGCCAGCAGTGGTAATAGAGCGGAGACCCAGTACTTC
TRBJ2-7 TRBV4-2 15 TRBD2 once CASSLIREGPYEQYF TGTGCCAGCAGCCTGATTAGGGAGGGCCCCTACGAGCAGTACTTC
TRBJ1-5 TRBV6-1 13 NA NA CASSEGTSQPQHF TGTGCCAGCAGTGAGGGGACAAGCCAGCCCCAGCATTTT
TRBJ1-1 TRBV10-2 14 NA NA CASSESGGTTEAFF TGCGCCAGCAGTGAGTCTGGGGGGACGACTGAAGCTTTCTTT
TRBJ1-4 TRBV18 15 TRBD1 few CASSGQGAGNEKLFF TGTGCCAGCTCTGGACAGGGGGCTGGTAATGAAAAACTGTTTTTT
TRBJ1-5 TRBV12-3/TRBV12-4 13 NA NA CASRGGWNQPQHF TGTGCCAGCAGGGGGGGGTGGAATCAGCCCCAGCATTTT
TRBJ2-1 TRBV7-2 17 TRBD1 NA CASSFGDRGRMGNEQFF TGTGCCAGCAGCTTCGGTGACAGGGGGCGAATGGGCAATGAGCAGTTCTTC
TRBJ1-1 TRBV6-6 11 NA few CASSYSFEAFF TGTGCCAGCAGTTACAGCTTTGAAGCTTTCTTT
TRBJ2-7 TRBV7-2 13 NA NA CASSLDRLGEQYF TGTGCCAGCAGCTTAGATCGACTTGGCGAGCAGTACTTC